These 15 T cell receptor beta chains were sequenced from one sample in a study of T cell responses to AZD1222 COVID-19 vaccine. Generated by immunoSEQ multiplex PCR, the TCRdb table keeps only in-frame clones and is missing some. This table holds tens of thousands of clones, 90% to 95% found once. Sequenced material: peripheral blood, taken on day 0 of AZD1222 vaccination. The receptors were gathered from an adult in good health.

This chain uses TRBV28 with TRBJ2-7, with D hard to call. Germline V gene lookup returns CDR1 MDHEN and CDR2 SYDVKM. Trimming removed 5 bases at V and 6 bases at J, with 14 bases between. The CDR3 extends over 13 amino acids. The CDR3: CASSGRMKGEQYF. In DNA form, the CDR3 reads TGTGCCAGCAGTGGACGGATGAAGGGCGAGCAGTACTTC.

This clone was counted a single time. CDR3 region: CASSLGGGGYEQYF. The CDR3 DNA sequence: TGTGCCAGCAGCTTAGGTGGGGGGGGATACGAGCAGTACTTC. The chain couples TRBV7-2 to TRBJ2-7; 7 nucleotides match TRBD2. CDR3 length: 14 residues. The ends lost 1 base at V and 4 bases at J; junction bases unmatched: 4. Per the germline V gene, CDR1 is SGHTA and CDR2 is FQGNSA.

DNA of the CDR3: TGCGCCAGCAGCCGTGGGACGCTGATGAACACTGAAGCTTTCTTT. Residues: CASSRGTLMNTEAFF. This chain connects TRBV5-1 to TRBJ1-1; D might be TRBD1 (5 bases). Looked up from germline, CDR1 is SGHRS and CDR2 is YFSETQ. The CDR3 runs to 15 residues. The V and J ends lost 4 bases and 0 bases respectively, with 13 bases between them.

The chain is built from TRBV14 and TRBJ1-2; possible D gene TRBD1, 5 bases. The CDR3 spans 13 residues. V was pared by 1 base and J by 4 bases, with 7 bases between. CDR1 and CDR2 from the germline V gene are SGHDN and FVKESK. The CDR3 region has the DNA TGTGCCAGCAGCCAAGTTACAGGCTATGGCTACACCTTC. It translates to CASSQVTGYGYTF.

This sequence joins TRBV7-9 and TRBJ1-4; TRBD1 matches at 8 bases. With V trimmed by 0 bases and J by 5 bases, 5 bases remained unmatched. The CDR3 length is 16 residues. Germline V gene data show CDR1 as SEHNR and CDR2 as FQNEAQ (reference sequence). The CDR3 sequence: CASSLAGQGRNEKLFF. CDR3 nucleotides: TGTGCCAGCAGCTTAGCCGGACAGGGTAGAAATGAAAAACTGTTTTTT.

This chain uses TRBV5-1 with TRBJ1-4; no clear D gene. Germline CDR1 reads SGHRS; CDR2 reads YFSETQ. The length of the CDR3 is 14 residues. Trimming left V 2 bases short and J 5 bases short, with 10 bases between. In nucleotides, the CDR3 is TGCGCCAGCAGCTTCGAGGGCGGAAATGAAAAACTGTTTTTT. Its translation is CASSFEGGNEKLFF.

This sequence joins TRBV28 and TRBJ1-1; D possibly corresponds to TRBD1 (5 bases). The CDR3 totals 13 residues. Germline V lookup: CDR1 MDHEN, CDR2 SYDVKM. Trimming left V 5 bases short and J 0 bases short, with 7 bases between. The CDR3: CASSGTVNTEAFF. DNA of the CDR3: TGTGCCAGCAGTGGGACGGTGAACACTGAAGCTTTCTTT.

The rearrangement uses TRBV2 and TRBJ2-1; 9 nucleotides match TRBD2. This CDR3 comprises 15 residues. The V and J ends lost 6 bases and 3 bases, in that order; junction bases with no gene match: 6. CDR1 SNHLY and CDR2 FYNNEI come from the germline V gene. The CDR3 region is CASRALTSGYNEQFF. The CDR3 DNA reads TGTGCCAGCAGGGCCTTGACTAGCGGCTACAATGAGCAGTTCTTC. Full variable domain (rest looked up from reference TRBV2 and TRBJ2-1): EPEVTQTPSHQVTQMGQEVILRCVPISNHLYFYWYRQILGQKVEFLVSFYNNEISEKSEIFDDQFSVERPDGSNFTLKIRSTKLEDSAMYFCASRALTSGYNEQFFGPGTRLTVL.

The V call is TRBV2, the J call TRBJ1-3; TRBD1 agrees at 9 bases. CDR1 is SNHLY and CDR2 is FYNNEI in the germline V gene. Trimming at V came to 6 bases and at J to 4 bases, leaving 4 bases not matched to a gene. CDR3 length: 14 residues. CDR3 loop: CASRRTGDGNTIYF. DNA for the CDR3: TGTGCCAGCAGGCGGACAGGGGACGGAAACACCATATATTTT. The complete variable domain, with remaining parts taken from reference TRBV2 and TRBJ1-3, reads EPEVTQTPSHQVTQMGQEVILRCVPISNHLYFYWYRQILGQKVEFLVSFYNNEISEKSEIFDDQFSVERPDGSNFTLKIRSTKLEDSAMYFCASRRTGDGNTIYFGEGSWLTVV.

V is TRBV28 and J is TRBJ1-2, with a tentative D call TRBD1 (5 bases). Looked up from germline, CDR1 is MDHEN and CDR2 is SYDVKM. The CDR3 extends over 15 amino acids. V lost 7 bases, J lost 5 bases, and 20 bases lay in between. CDR3 sequence (DNA): TGTGCCAGCACTCGGGGGGACCTACCCTTTTATGGCTACACCTTC. This encodes CASTRGDLPFYGYTF.

This rearrangement joins TRBV4-1 to TRBJ2-7, with TRBD1 matching over 7 bases. Germline trimming cut 1 base from V and 0 bases from J; bases unmatched to any gene: 3. The CDR3 is 15 residues long. In germline, CDR1 is MGHRA, CDR2 YSYEKL. This CDR3 reads CASSQGDSSSYEQYF. DNA of the CDR3: TGCGCCAGCAGCCAAGGGGACAGCAGCTCCTACGAGCAGTACTTC.

The genes are TRBV29-1 and TRBJ1-2, with 7 bases aligning to TRBD1. The CDR3 is 13 residues long. CDR1 SQVTM and CDR2 ANQGSEA come from the germline V gene. With V trimmed by 6 bases and J by 2 bases, 6 bases remained unmatched. Here the CDR3 reads CSVATTGNYGYTF. CDR3 bases: TGCAGCGTCGCGACGACAGGGAACTATGGCTACACCTTC.

This clone was seen just once. The CDR3 sequence: CASSLLDRNSGNTIYF. The CDR3 bases are TGTGCCAGCTCTCTGTTGGACAGAAACTCTGGAAACACCATATATTTT. This sequence joins TRBV18 and TRBJ1-3; maybe TRBD1 (6 bases). Germline V gene lookup returns CDR1 KGHSH and CDR2 LQKENI. The ends were cut back, 6 bases at V and 0 bases at J, with 15 bases in the middle. The CDR3 loop spans 16 amino acids.

For the CDR3, the DNA is TGTGCCAGCAGCTTGGCTACCGGGGGTGTAAGCTATGGCTACACCTTC. Translated: CASSLATGGVSYGYTF. The V and J genes are TRBV5-8 and TRBJ1-2; the D gene is possibly TRBD1 (5 bases). The CDR3 runs to 16 residues. Trimming left V 0 bases short and J 4 bases short, with 16 bases between. Per germline, CDR1 SGHTS and CDR2 YDEGEE.

The rearrangement links TRBV5-4 to TRBJ2-5; 7 bases agree with TRBD2. There are 14 residues in the CDR3. Germline CDR1 and CDR2: SGHNT and YYREEE (reference sequence). The ends lost 3 bases at V and 5 bases at J; junction bases unmatched: 7. The CDR3 DNA sequence: TGTGCCAGCAGCTCGGGGGGATTGGGGGAGACCCAGTACTTC. Translation: CASSSGGLGETQYF.